One and the same sample provided the 12 T cell receptor beta chains below, sequenced in a study of blood T cell repertoires in COVID-19. The repertoire was sequenced with immunoSEQ multiplex PCR; TCRdb's copy has only in-frame clones and lacks some. Here the sample spans over 200,000 clones, approximately 83% being singletons. Source material: PBMCs or T cells enriched from blood (not recorded which). The receptors come from a woman in her forties or fifties who had recovered from COVID-19.

The rearrangement uses TRBV21-1 and TRBJ2-5; the table calls TRBD1, which could not be checked here. TRBV21-1 constitutes a pseudogene. There are 14 residues in the CDR3. The CDR3 nucleotides read TGTGCCAGCAGCAAAGGTACCAGGAAAGAGACCCAGTACTTC. This sequence encodes CASSKGTRKETQYF.

Written as DNA, the CDR3 is TGTGCCAGCAGTTATAGCGCCGGGGAGCTGTTTTTT. This gives the protein CASSYSAGELFF. V gene TRBV6-5 combines with J gene TRBJ2-2; tentatively, D is TRBD2 (5 bases). V was shortened by 3 bases and J by 6 bases, with 5 bases between the two germline ends. The germline gives CDR1 MNHEY, CDR2 SVGAGI. The CDR3 is 12 amino acids.

Only one count was recorded for this clone. The gene calls are TRBV7-3 and TRBJ2-7, with D possibly being TRBD2 (5 bases). The CDR3 extends over 13 amino acids. Germline V gene lookup returns CDR1 SGHTA and CDR2 FQGTGA. Trimming shortened V by 1 base and J by 6 bases, and 10 bases separated the two germline ends. CDR3 nucleotides: TGTGCCAGCAGCTTAAGGTGGAGGAGCGAGCAGTACTTC. Amino acid sequence: CASSLRWRSEQYF.

The genes are TRBV9 and TRBJ2-7; TRBD1 is a possible D gene (6 bases). V was clipped by 0 bases and J by 7 bases, with 14 bases between them. The CDR3 extends over 14 amino acids. The germline V gene encodes CDR1 SGDLS and CDR2 YYNGEE. CDR3 in DNA: TGTGCCAGCAGCGTAGACTCAGGGGTCGGGGAGCAGTACTTC. Residues: CASSVDSGVGEQYF. Complete variable domain (other parts from reference TRBV9 and TRBJ2-7): DSGVTQTPKHLITATGQRVTLRCSPRSGDLSVYWYQQSLDQGLQFLIQYYNGEERAKGNILERFSAQQFPDLHSELNLSSLELGDSALYFCASSVDSGVGEQYFGPGTRLTVT.

The V gene is TRBV28, the J gene TRBJ2-7; no clear D. Germline-derived CDR1 and CDR2 are MDHEN and SYDVKM. V was trimmed by 1 base and J by 3 bases, leaving 10 bases between them. The CDR3 spans 14 residues. CDR3 sequence: CASSLSPVLYEQYF. For the CDR3, the DNA is TGTGCCAGCAGTTTATCCCCTGTTCTCTACGAGCAGTACTTC.

J is TRBJ1-4 and V is TRBV5-6; D possibly corresponds to TRBD1 (5 bases). The germline CDR1 and CDR2 sequences are SGHDT and YYEEEE. The CDR3 covers 18 residues. The V gene lost 3 bases and the J gene lost 0 bases, with 18 bases spanning the gap. The CDR3 region is CASSYTGTGDATNEKLFF. The CDR3 nucleotides read TGTGCCAGCAGCTACACCGGGACGGGAGATGCAACTAATGAAAAACTGTTTTTT.

V is TRBV19 and J is TRBJ1-5, with 7 bases fitting TRBD1. Germline V gene sequence: CDR1 LNHDA, CDR2 SQIVND (reference sequence). The CDR3 covers 17 residues. Trimming took 1 base from V and 7 from J; bases not matched to a gene: 13. The CDR3, as DNA: TGTGCCAGTAGTATAGGGCGGGACAGCCGGGTTGGGCAGCCCCAGCATTTT. It encodes CASSIGRDSRVGQPQHF.

The chain uses TRBV27 and TRBJ2-3; 8 positions match TRBD1. Germline V gene sequence: CDR1 MNHEY, CDR2 SMNVEV (reference sequence). This CDR3 is built from 16 residues. V lost 6 bases, J lost 0 bases, and 8 bases stayed unmatched. The chain's CDR3 is CASRRAGTGSTDTQYF. The DNA of the CDR3 is TGTGCCAGCAGACGCGCCGGGACAGGTAGCACAGATACGCAGTATTTT.

The rearrangement joins TRBV3-1 (or the pseudogene TRBV3-2) to TRBJ2-5, with a tentative D call TRBD1 (5 bases). The CDR3 runs 12 residues. The germline V and J ends were trimmed by 8 bases and 5 bases, with 12 bases remaining between them. The germline gives CDR1 LGHDT, CDR2 YNNKEL (reference sequence). In nucleotides, the CDR3 is TGTGCCAGCCTAAGCAGGGCTGAGACCCAGTACTTC. Translation gives CASLSRAETQYF.

Points on this clone: Other DNA sequences in the sample encode the same CDR3. The chain has TRBV7-9 and TRBJ1-5; possible D gene TRBD1, 5 bases. Trimming took 6 bases from V and 2 from J, leaving 14 bases between them. Germline V gene lookup returns CDR1 SEHNR and CDR2 FQNEAQ (reference sequence). This CDR3 contains 15 residues. The CDR3: CASSSAGGGNQPQHF. As DNA, the CDR3 is TGTGCCAGCAGTTCGGCGGGGGGGGGCAATCAGCCCCAGCATTTT.

In this sample, this clone turned up once. The rearrangement joins TRBV29-1 to TRBJ1-1; D is uncertain. The CDR3 totals 14 residues. Trimming cost V 8 bases and J 1 base, with 17 bases left between them. Germline V gene sequence: CDR1 SQVTM, CDR2 ANQGSEA. The CDR3 here is CSIIGGLGNTEAFF. The CDR3 DNA sequence: TGCAGCATAATAGGAGGGTTAGGGAACACTGAAGCTTTCTTT.

The rearrangement links TRBV19 to TRBJ1-5; TRBD1 aligns across 7 bases. Germline CDR1 LNHDA, CDR2 SQIVND (reference sequence). This CDR3 is built from 16 residues. With V trimmed by 0 bases and J by 3 bases, 5 bases remained unmatched. CDR3 DNA sequence: TGTGCCAGTAGTATAGAGGGCAGGGGGACCAATCAGCCCCAGCATTTT. It is translated as CASSIEGRGTNQPQHF.